The table lists the clone carrying this T cell receptor beta chain with many counts. Its specificity is not known. TCRdb processed the RT-PCR reads anew with MiXCR; each CDR3 protein has one entry. The data contain about 620,000 distinct CDR3 sequences, over 9% of them singletons. This sample was taken from a study of response to subunit inactivated influenza vaccine. Study results and limitations: Each seasonal influenza vaccination, the authors suggested, recruits few new T cells.

The germline V gene encodes CDR1 WSHSY and CDR2 SAAADI. CDR3 length: 12 amino acids. Trimming cost V 9 bases and J 5 bases, with 13 bases left between them. This same sample was also part of a study on T cells expressing NK-cell markers. Turning to that study: TCR beta cDNA was made by 5'RACE template switching with UMIs.

The chain has TRBV10-2 and TRBJ2-5; TRBD2 might be the D (6 bases). Sequencing was performed on PBMCs from blood, taken on the day of vaccination. The clonotype comes from a man aged 45-60 years who received an inactivated influenza vaccine. The chain's CDR3 is CASSVSGETQYF. In DNA, the CDR3 is TGCGCCAGTTCGGTCAGCGGGGAGACCCAGTACTTC.